Listed here are 9 T cell receptor beta chains from one sample, sequenced in a study of blood T cells in healthy people across ages. With a J-beta primer mix and a sample-barcoded 5' primer, a second PCR ran 7 to 11 cycles. Each CDR3 protein gets one entry after TCRdb re-called the 5' RACE reads with MiXCR. The sample consists of 780,000 or so distinct CDR3 sequences, 25% of them appearing once. In addition, the sample was reused for a study of T cells of mothers and their children.

Sequenced sample: blood. The source of these receptors is a boy between 5 and 17 years old in good health.

This clonotype was observed a few times. A read error may produce the germline difference seen at one junction end. V and J are TRBV24-1 and TRBJ2-5; either TRBD1 or TRBD2 may supply D (5 bases each). The CDR3 runs to 13 residues. The V gene's germline CDR1 is KGHDR and CDR2 SFDVKD. Here the CDR3 DNA reads TGTGCCACCAGTGATTTGGGGACCAATGAGCGGTTCTTC. Protein: CATSDLGTNERFF.

This sequence joins TRBV4-3 and TRBJ2-2; no definite D call. CDR3 size: 15 residues. V was shortened by 0 bases and J by 7 bases, with 12 bases between the two germline ends. Germline V gives CDR1 LGHNA, CDR2 YSLEER. The chain's CDR3 is CASSQERGGVGELFF. CDR3 sequence (DNA): TGCGCCAGCAGCCAAGAACGTGGTGGAGTCGGGGAGCTGTTTTTT.

This clonotype showed up just a few times. The CDR3 region is CASSLSPPNTGELFF. DNA of the CDR3: TGCGCCAGCAGCTTGTCGCCCCCGAACACCGGGGAGCTGTTTTTT. The chain combines TRBV5-1 with TRBJ2-2; D remains unclear. Germline-derived CDR1 and CDR2 are SGHRS and YFSETQ. The ends were cut back, 1 base at V and 0 bases at J, with 7 bases in the middle. The CDR3 is made up of 15 amino acids.

The chain employs TRBV7-2 and TRBJ2-7; D perhaps matches TRBD2 (5 bases). The CDR3 spans 15 residues. Germline CDR1 is SGHTA and CDR2 is FQGNSA. Deletions cut 6 bases from V and 2 bases from J, with 17 bases between. The CDR3 DNA reads TGTGCCAGCAGACTACCACTAGTGCCGACCTACGAGCAGTACTTC. It encodes CASRLPLVPTYEQYF.

This chain uses TRBV6-2 or TRBV6-3 with TRBJ2-7, with D perhaps matching TRBD1 (6 bases). The germline CDR1 and CDR2 sequences are MNHEY and SVGEGT. The CDR3 is made up of 13 amino acids. V lost 6 bases, J lost 2 bases, and 11 bases lay in between. CDR3 sequence (DNA): TGTGCCAGCAGCGGACAGTATGCCTACGAGCAGTACTTC. As protein: CASSGQYAYEQYF.

Worth noting for this clonotype: A much larger clone differs by one base, so this may be a read error. The chain joins TRBV28 to TRBJ2-4; D may be TRBD2 (6 bases). Looked up from germline, CDR1 is MDHEN and CDR2 is SYDVKM. The V and J ends lost 2 bases and 0 bases respectively, with 14 bases between them. The CDR3 length is 17 residues. As DNA, the CDR3 is TGTGCCAGCAGTTTACTGGGACTCCGAGTAGCCAAAAACATTCAGTACTTC. This codes for CASSLLGLRVAKNIQYF. Full variable domain (missing parts from reference TRBV28 and TRBJ2-4): DVKVTQSSRYLVKRTGEKVFLECVQDMDHENMFWYRQDPGLGLRLIYFSYDVKMKEKGDIPEGYSVSREKKERFSLILESASTNQTSMYLCASSLLGLRVAKNIQYFGAGTRLSVL.

This clonotype was picked up many times. The chain combines TRBV12-3 or TRBV12-4 with TRBJ2-2; D may be TRBD2 (5 bases). V lost 1 base, J lost 5 bases, and 11 bases lay in between. This CDR3 is built from 15 residues. The CDR3 loop reads CASSLGGSRTGELFF. CDR3 in DNA: TGTGCCAGCAGTTTAGGTGGGAGCCGGACCGGGGAGCTGTTTTTT.

The CDR3 sequence is CASSWTSGGREQYF. The CDR3 DNA sequence: TGTGCCAGCAGTTGGACTAGCGGGGGTCGGGAGCAGTACTTC. The J gene is TRBJ2-7, the V gene TRBV27; 13 nucleotides agree with TRBD2. The length of the CDR3 is 14 residues. Trimming cost V 4 bases and J 7 bases; bases outside gene matches: 4. Germline V gene sequence: CDR1 MNHEY, CDR2 SMNVEV (reference sequence).

The chain employs TRBV27 and TRBJ1-4; no definite D call. The CDR3 totals 14 residues. Trimming cost V 7 bases and J 7 bases, with 16 bases left between them. Looked up from germline, CDR1 is MNHEY and CDR2 is SMNVEV (reference sequence). CDR3 in DNA: TGTGCCAGCAAAAAGCTGGTGTTGGGTGAAAAACTGTTTTTT. This codes for CASKKLVLGEKLFF.